These T cell receptor beta chains were read from a single sample in a study of PD-1 blockade in classical Hodgkin lymphoma. Sequencing used immunoSEQ multiplex PCR; TCRdb keeps in-frame clones, though not all of them. The sample lists about 24,000 clones; approximately 80% were seen once. This sample comprised peripheral blood mononuclear cells (PBMCs), obtained at baseline. All receptors derive from a human donor with classical Hodgkin lymphoma. Both conserved end residues are part of each CDR3.

V	J	CDR3
TRBV30	TRBJ2-7	CAWSVLGVKGEQYF
TRBV9	TRBJ1-1	CASSVDNGEAFF
TRBV5-6	TRBJ2-7	CASSFLGSYYEQYF
TRBV28	TRBJ1-5	CASSRTGADQPQHF
TRBV4-3	TRBJ2-3	CASSQVSPGNRADTQYF
TRBV15	TRBJ1-1	CATSRDSGEAFF
TRBV7-2	TRBJ2-5	CASSLETGTGETQYF
TRBV7-9	TRBJ2-1	CASTRTGDNEQFF
TRBV15	TRBJ1-4	CATSRDPQEKLFF
TRBV5-5	TRBJ1-6	CASSQGPERNSPLHF
TRBV11-2	TRBJ2-7	CASSLDMASYEQYF
TRBV11-2	TRBJ2-5	CASSFVIEKTQYF
TRBV6-1	TRBJ1-4	CASSELEGGNEKLFF
TRBV4-2	TRBJ1-2	CASSQDQGYTF
TRBV28	TRBJ2-2	CASSFLSSINTGELFF
TRBV4-3	TRBJ2-3	CASSQTAGGHTDTQYF
TRBV28	TRBJ1-4	CASSPTGRLFF
TRBV7-9	TRBJ1-4	CASSFMGQAQKLFF
TRBV28	TRBJ2-7	CASSSQGQGNEQYF
TRBV15	TRBJ2-7	CATSSDGQGYEQYF
TRBV5-8	TRBJ2-5	CASTWGAGGHQETQYF
TRBV19	TRBJ2-7	CASSIELLSYEQYF
TRBV5-4	TRBJ2-7	CASSLEQGMRRSYEQYF
TRBV7-6	TRBJ1-1	CASSSHGEAFF
TRBV9	TRBJ2-1	CASSVDPSLQFF
TRBV30	TRBJ2-5	CAWAQGQETQYF
TRBV27	TRBJ2-1	CASLRLGVRNEQFF
TRBV9	TRBJ2-1	CASSVVPPGRAYNEQFF